A single sample is the source of the 31 T cell receptor beta chains below, sequenced in a study of blood T cell repertoires in COVID-19. The repertoire was sequenced with immunoSEQ multiplex PCR; TCRdb's copy has only in-frame clones and lacks some. The table records 200,000 to 250,000 clones, about four fifths of them present only once. The sequenced sample consisted of peripheral blood. The receptors shown here come from a woman between 18 and 29 years old with acute or convalescent COVID-19.

The rearrangement joins TRBV30 to TRBJ1-5, with TRBD1 matching over 7 bases. The CDR3 totals 16 residues. Germline V CDR1 and CDR2: GTSNPN, SVGIG (reference sequence). The junction had 6 bases not matched to a gene; V was cut back by 0 bases and J by 1 base. Here the CDR3 DNA reads TGTGCCTGGAGTGTCGGACAGGCATTGAGCAATCAGCCCCAGCATTTT. Translated: CAWSVGQALSNQPQHF.

This clone was seen only once. This chain joins TRBV4-3 and TRBJ1-1, with D uncertain. The V end was cut by 4 bases, the J end by 5 bases, with 23 bases between. This CDR3 contains 17 residues. Germline loops: CDR1 LGHNA, CDR2 YSLEER. CDR3 region: CASSPSRRFISYTEAFF. CDR3 coding DNA: TGCGCCAGCAGCCCGTCCCGGAGGTTTATATCTTATACTGAAGCTTTCTTT.

The chain has TRBV27 and TRBJ1-2; 8 bases are a match to TRBD1. V shed 6 bases and J 6 bases; nucleotides not matched to a gene: 9. The CDR3 contains 14 residues. Germline V gene sequence: CDR1 MNHEY, CDR2 SMNVEV (reference sequence). The DNA for the CDR3 is TGTGCCAGCAGCCTTGACAGGGGTGTACATGGCTACACCTTC. This sequence encodes CASSLDRGVHGYTF.

This clone was observed a single time. The chain links TRBV7-2 to TRBJ1-5; D possibly corresponds to TRBD1 (5 bases). V dropped 5 bases and J dropped 7 bases, with 18 bases sitting between them. CDR3 length: 15 residues. Germline loops: CDR1 SGHTA, CDR2 FQGNSA. CDR3 residues: CASSPQGASGQPQHF. The CDR3 region has the DNA TGTGCCAGCAGCCCCCAGGGTGCGTCGGGCCAGCCCCAGCATTTT.

V is TRBV29-1 and J is TRBJ2-1; TRBD2 matches 12 bases. In germline, CDR1 is SQVTM, CDR2 ANQGSEA. The length of the CDR3 is 15 residues. The V and J ends lost 6 bases and 7 bases, in that order; junction bases with no gene match: 10. This chain's CDR3 is CSVTSTSGSINEQFF. CDR3 nucleotides: TGCAGCGTCACCTCGACTAGCGGGAGTATTAATGAGCAGTTCTTC.

This clone occurred once. This rearrangement joins TRBV28 to TRBJ1-5; tentative D call: TRBD1 (5 bases). CDR1 and CDR2 (germline): MDHEN, SYDVKM. CDR3 length equals 14 residues. V was pared by 4 bases and J by 5 bases, with 12 bases between. CDR3 DNA sequence: TGTGCCAGCAGTTCCGGGGGACGTTATCAGCCCCAGCATTTT. Residues: CASSSGGRYQPQHF.

This clone was recorded only once. This chain uses TRBV28 with TRBJ1-1; D is ambiguous. Trimming left V 7 bases short and J 10 bases short, with 13 bases between. This CDR3 region has 11 residues. Germline V lookup: CDR1 MDHEN, CDR2 SYDVKM. The DNA for the CDR3 is TGTGCCAGCAAATCTTGGTGGAGAGCTTTCTTT. Its translation: CASKSWWRAFF.

This clone was detected only a few times. The J gene is TRBJ1-1, the V gene TRBV7-3; 8 bases map to TRBD1. The CDR3 spans 14 residues. The germline CDR1 and CDR2 sequences are SGHTA and FQGTGA. V lost 5 bases and J lost 1; bases outside the gene matches: 3. CDR3 DNA sequence: TGTGCCAGCAGCATAGGGACAGGGAACACTGAAGCTTTCTTT. This gives the protein CASSIGTGNTEAFF.

This clone has more than one count but fewer than ten. The chain is built from TRBV6-1 and TRBJ2-7; D possibly corresponds to TRBD1 (5 bases). Trimming stripped 5 bases from V and 4 bases from J, with 15 bases between. CDR1 and CDR2 (germline): MNHNS, SASEGT. The CDR3 consists of 14 residues. CDR3 region: CASSYMQGLYEQYF. CDR3 coding DNA: TGTGCCAGCAGTTATATGCAGGGTCTGTACGAGCAGTACTTC.

V usage is TRBV27 and J usage is TRBJ2-5; D possibly corresponds to TRBD1 (6 bases). Germline V gene lookup returns CDR1 MNHEY and CDR2 SMNVEV (reference sequence). Trimming stripped 6 bases from V and 5 bases from J, with 13 bases between. The CDR3 extends over 13 amino acids. CDR3 sequence: CASSSRGLETQYF. The CDR3 DNA reads as TGTGCCAGCAGCTCGAGGGGGTTGGAGACCCAGTACTTC.

This rearrangement joins TRBV2 to TRBJ2-7; the match to TRBD2 covers 9 bases. The length of the CDR3 is 13 residues. CDR1 and CDR2 from the germline V gene are SNHLY and FYNNEI. The junction had 2 bases not matched to a gene; V was cut back by 8 bases and J by 0 bases. CDR3 loop: CASDSGSSYEQYF. DNA for the CDR3: TGTGCCAGCGATAGCGGGAGCTCCTACGAGCAGTACTTC.

The gene calls are TRBV28 and TRBJ2-1, with TRBD2 matching over 7 bases. Germline loops: CDR1 MDHEN, CDR2 SYDVKM. With V trimmed by 9 bases and J by 6 bases, 11 bases remained unmatched. CDR3 length: 14 residues. The CDR3 DNA sequence: TGTGCCAGTAAAGCGGGACCTTTAGCCAATGAGCAGTTCTTC. As protein: CASKAGPLANEQFF.

The chain's CDR3 is CASSPLADSYEQYF. In DNA, the CDR3 is TGTGCCAGCTCCCCCCTAGCGGACTCCTACGAGCAGTACTTC. The chain employs TRBV18 and TRBJ2-7, with TRBD2 identical over 7 bases. Germline trimming cut 6 bases from V and 0 bases from J; bases unmatched to any gene: 5. CDR3 length equals 14 residues. Looked up from germline, CDR1 is KGHSH and CDR2 is LQKENI.

This chain links TRBV7-9 with TRBJ2-1; D is possibly TRBD2 (6 bases). Germline V CDR1 and CDR2: SEHNR, FQNEAQ (reference sequence). CDR3 length: 15 amino acids. Deletions cut 2 bases from V and 8 bases from J, with 16 bases between. Here the CDR3 DNA reads TGTGCCAGCAGCTTATTCGGAGGGATTAAAGATGAGCAGTTCTTC. Translating it yields CASSLFGGIKDEQFF.

The table lists this clone with a few counts. The chain links TRBV2 to TRBJ2-6; D call uncertain. The germline CDR1 and CDR2 sequences are SNHLY and FYNNEI. This CDR3 is 14 amino acids long. Trimming left V 7 bases short and J 0 bases short, with 7 bases between. The CDR3 coding sequence is TGTGCCAGCATGGCAGACTCTGGGGCCAACGTCCTGACTTTC. Protein product: CASMADSGANVLTF.

The V call is TRBV6-1, the J call TRBJ1-1; D perhaps matches TRBD1 (5 bases). CDR1 and CDR2 (germline): MNHNS, SASEGT. This CDR3 contains 16 residues. V lost 4 bases to trimming and J lost 3 bases, with 18 bases between them. The CDR3 sequence is CASSVGRDGPDTEAFF. The CDR3 DNA follows: TGTGCCAGCAGTGTAGGCAGGGATGGTCCTGACACTGAAGCTTTCTTT.

V and J are TRBV27 and TRBJ2-1; 13 bases agree with TRBD2. The CDR3 totals 17 residues. Trimming cost V 5 bases and J 7 bases; bases outside gene matches: 11. Germline V gene data show CDR1 as MNHEY and CDR2 as SMNVEV (reference sequence). CDR3 nucleotide sequence: TGTGCCAGCAGTCACCCAACACTAGCGGGAGGGCGAAATGAGCAGTTCTTC. Translating it yields CASSHPTLAGGRNEQFF.

V usage is TRBV5-8 and J usage is TRBJ1-4, with D perhaps TRBD1 (6 bases). With 4 bases removed from V and 5 bases from J, the gap between germline ends came to 18 bases. This CDR3 comprises 16 residues. CDR1 and CDR2 (germline): SGHTS, YDEGEE. The DNA of the CDR3 is TGTGCCAGCAGCCCTCCTACAGGGACCCCAAATGAAAAACTGTTTTTT. Protein sequence: CASSPPTGTPNEKLFF.

This chain joins TRBV6-2 or TRBV6-3 and TRBJ1-4, with 8 positions matching TRBD1. Germline V gives CDR1 MNHEY, CDR2 SVGEGT. This CDR3 spans 15 amino acids. The junction had 6 bases not matched to a gene; V was cut back by 4 bases and J by 5 bases. The CDR3 sequence is CASSFRQGRNEKLFF. DNA for the CDR3: TGTGCCAGCAGTTTTCGACAGGGGAGGAATGAAAAACTGTTTTTT.

V usage is TRBV6-9 and J usage is TRBJ2-1, with a possible D match to TRBD2 (6 bases). The CDR3 is made up of 16 amino acids. V was cut by 5 bases and J by 8 bases, with 22 bases left in between. Germline CDR1 reads MNHGY; CDR2 reads SVAAGI. This CDR3 is CASSPPSALFVDEQFF. The CDR3 region has the DNA TGTGCCAGCAGTCCACCTAGCGCCCTCTTTGTGGATGAGCAGTTCTTC.

This rearrangement joins TRBV9 to TRBJ2-7, with 8 bases matching TRBD2. The ends lost 0 bases at V and 2 bases at J; junction bases unmatched: 4. CDR3 length equals 15 residues. Germline V gene sequence: CDR1 SGDLS, CDR2 YYNGEE. As DNA, the CDR3 is TGTGCCAGCAGCGTAGAGGTCGGGGGGGCCTACGAGCAGTACTTC. Its translation is CASSVEVGGAYEQYF.

Concerning this clone itself: The germline gene is not matched at one end of the junction; a read error may be the cause. J is TRBJ2-7 and V is TRBV6-1; D is perhaps TRBD2 (6 bases). Germline lookup yields CDR1 MNHNS and CDR2 SASEGT. This CDR3 comprises 15 residues. The chain's CDR3 is CASSEFGGAPPLVHF. The CDR3 DNA sequence: TGTGCCAGCAGTGAATTCGGAGGGGCTCCCCCCCTGGTTCACTTC.

The chain employs TRBV25-1 and TRBJ2-5; D possibly corresponds to TRBD1 (5 bases). The CDR3 sequence is 17 residues long. Germline CDR1 and CDR2: MGHDK and SYGVNS. The V and J ends lost 0 bases and 0 bases respectively, with 14 bases between them. The CDR3 sequence is CASSEYFPTEDQETQYF. CDR3 in DNA: TGTGCCAGCAGTGAATATTTTCCGACAGAGGACCAAGAGACCCAGTACTTC.

The table lists this clone with a few counts. The rearrangement links TRBV7-2 to TRBJ2-3; 9 bases align to TRBD2. Germline V lookup: CDR1 SGHTA, CDR2 FQGNSA. The CDR3 extends over 15 amino acids. The V and J ends lost 4 bases and 4 bases, in that order; junction bases with no gene match: 6. The CDR3 reads CASSYKAGGSDTQYF. For the CDR3, the DNA is TGTGCCAGCAGCTATAAAGCGGGAGGCTCAGATACGCAGTATTTT.

The chain is built from TRBV6-5 and TRBJ1-4, with 7 positions matching TRBD1. The CDR3 runs to 13 residues. The V and J ends lost 6 bases and 2 bases, in that order; junction bases with no gene match: 0. The germline CDR1 and CDR2 sequences are MNHEY and SVGAGI. The CDR3 DNA sequence: TGTGCCAGCAGGACAGGGACTAATGAAAAACTGTTTTTT. Residues: CASRTGTNEKLFF.

The chain carries TRBV7-3 and TRBJ2-3, with 13 bases matching TRBD2. This CDR3 has 13 residues. CDR1 is SGHTA and CDR2 is FQGTGA in the germline V gene. After removal of 8 bases from V and 4 bases from J, the junction contained 0 bases not matched to a gene. This CDR3 is CASGLAGADTQYF. The CDR3 DNA reads TGTGCCAGCGGACTAGCGGGAGCAGATACGCAGTATTTT.

The chain uses TRBV24-1 and TRBJ2-7; TRBD1 agrees at 7 bases. Losses at the gene ends were 1 base for V and 5 bases for J; bases not matched to a gene: 1. The CDR3 is 13 residues long. Germline V gene lookup returns CDR1 KGHDR and CDR2 SFDVKD. This CDR3 reads CATSDLTGDEQYF. The CDR3 DNA follows: TGTGCCACCAGTGATTTAACAGGGGACGAGCAGTACTTC.

This chain uses TRBV20-1 with TRBJ2-3; maybe TRBD2 (5 bases). There are 14 residues in the CDR3. V lost 3 bases to trimming and J lost 2 bases, with 12 bases between them. From germline, CDR1 is DFQATT and CDR2 SNEGSKA (reference sequence). CDR3 loop: CSASSQRLTDTQYF. The DNA for the CDR3 is TGCAGTGCTAGTAGCCAGCGGCTCACAGATACGCAGTATTTT.

The chain recombines TRBV12-5 with TRBJ2-7; perhaps TRBD2 as D (6 bases). The CDR3 extends over 15 amino acids. Germline CDR1 reads LGHNT; CDR2 reads FRNRAP. V lost 3 bases and J lost 3, with 15 bases in between. CDR3 nucleotide sequence: TGTGCTAGTGGTTTTCGGTCTGGGGACTTCTACGAGCAGTACTTC. This sequence encodes CASGFRSGDFYEQYF.

The J gene is TRBJ2-7, the V gene TRBV4-3; 7 bases align to TRBD2. Germline V gene lookup returns CDR1 LGHNA and CDR2 YSLEER. The CDR3 extends over 16 amino acids. The V and J ends lost 0 bases and 2 bases, in that order; junction bases with no gene match: 7. CDR3 residues: CASSQDTGGFPYEQYF. The CDR3 DNA reads TGCGCCAGCAGCCAAGATACCGGGGGGTTCCCCTACGAGCAGTACTTC.

This chain uses TRBV30 with TRBJ1-2; D ambiguous. V shed 2 bases and J shed 4 bases, with 8 bases lying between them. CDR1 is GTSNPN, CDR2 SVGIG, per germline (reference sequence). There are 12 residues in the CDR3. The CDR3, as DNA: TGTGCCTGGAGTTTGGCCTCCTATGGCTACACCTTC. It codes for CAWSLASYGYTF.